A single T cell receptor (beta chain) is shown here with its context. It has no known antigen specificity. No much larger clone exists at a distance of one base, and base qualities are not known. The CDR3 regions of human TCRbeta chains were analyzed by immunosequencing. As for how the authors treated the data: TCRs in the repertoires were compared against a reference library of SARS-CoV-2-specific TCRs that had been generated with the MIRA antigen-specificity platform. Breadth was defined as the fraction of unique TCRs that were SARS-CoV-2-associated. Depth was defined as the fraction of total T cells that were SARS-CoV-2-associated. Each spike-specific TCR was assigned to its reactive spike region and to a CD4 or CD8 class using the MIRA data. Log10-transformed breadth and depth values were compared by one-way ANOVA with Sidak's multiple comparisons tests. The table was pulled from immuneACCESS by TCRdb, which kept in-frame rearrangements only. Such tables lose some clones; where checked, under half of the loss comes from unresolved V genes, and the rest has no known cause. V, J and clone size were drawn from that table, and D and trimming were deduced from the DNA. The sample table records roughly 120,000 clones; 87% of these occur just once. Jointly, the top ten make up roughly a tenth of the sample.

The data are from a study of T cell responses to AZD1222 COVID-19 vaccine (TCRdb year 2021). About the study as a whole: AZD1222 recipients given second doses at about 4 weeks or at about 12 weeks were pooled, since spike-specific TCR depth and breadth were not found to differ between the two schedules. TCR sequencing covered some 240 trial participants: about 210 given two doses of AZD1222 and 26 given two doses of MenACWY control vaccine. Trial participants were enrolled by age into subgroups of 18-55, 56-69 and 70-plus years, and around 150, 28 and 57 TCR-sequenced participants, respectively, were included in these subgroups.

In light of the paper, this sample's time point label describes: baseline before first vaccination. Vaccinee samples were obtained from the UK trials COV001 and COV002, which included a single-blind randomized controlled phase 2/3 trial of AZD1222 (ChAdOx1 nCoV-19) in healthy adults. Trial participant PBMC samples were collected at day 0 and day 28 after the second dose for TCRbeta chain sequencing. The germline ends are 8 bases apart after V is trimmed by 4 bases and J by 7 bases. The germline V gene specifies SGHTA as CDR1 and FQGNSA as CDR2. Spanning cysteine to phenylalanine, the CDR3 consists of 13 amino acids. CDR3 DNA is the only sequence kept; it has 39 bases, read in frame from the first base. The paper as a whole reports these results and caveats: A significant rise in spike-specific TCR breadth and depth was observed after two AZD1222 doses relative to day 0 and relative to MenACWY recipients. Most participants were white British and females outnumbered males, and the authors suggested that clonal diversity may have been underestimated. Only a handful of AZD1222 recipients were SARS-CoV-2 seropositive at baseline, limiting conclusions about previously exposed vaccinees. Reportedly, almost half of the unique spike-specific TCRs recognized epitopes lying outside the regions that are mutated in the B.1.351 and B.1.1.7 variants. In the small 56-69-year group, the increase in depth fell short of significance, most likely because of low power. Because no day 14 peak-response samples were available, the repertoires could be characterized only after the peak T cell response. CD4 TCRs associated with the vaccine covered the entire spike protein, and the dominant responses were in regions 160-218 and 743-854.

This sequence was found in an adult in good health. This material consisted of peripheral blood, taken on day 0 of AZD1222 vaccination. Here the chain combines TRBV7-2 and TRBJ1-6, with TRBD1 perhaps the D gene, on 6 matching bases. The CDR3 corresponds to CASSSQGNSPLHF. The DNA sequence is given as TGTGCCAGCAGCTCTCAGGGGAATTCACCCCTCCACTTT. This CDR3, with the reference TRBV7-2 and TRBJ1-6 proteins standing in past its ends, gives the full variable domain GAGVSQSPSNKVTEKGKDVELRCDPISGHTALYWYRQSLGQGLEFLIYFQGNSAPDKSGLPSDRFSAERTGGSVSTLTIQRTQQEDSAVYLCASSSQGNSPLHFGNGTRLTVT.